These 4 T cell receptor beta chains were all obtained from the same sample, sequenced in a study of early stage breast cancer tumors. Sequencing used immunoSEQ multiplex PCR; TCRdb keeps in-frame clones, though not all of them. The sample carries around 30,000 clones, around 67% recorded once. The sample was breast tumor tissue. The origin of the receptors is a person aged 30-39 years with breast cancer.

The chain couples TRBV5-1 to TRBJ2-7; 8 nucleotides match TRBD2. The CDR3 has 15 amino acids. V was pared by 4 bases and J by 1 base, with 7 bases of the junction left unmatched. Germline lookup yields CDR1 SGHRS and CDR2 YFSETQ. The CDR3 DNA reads TGCGCCAGCAGCGAACTAGCGGAGATTTCCTACGAGCAGTACTTC. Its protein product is CASSELAEISYEQYF. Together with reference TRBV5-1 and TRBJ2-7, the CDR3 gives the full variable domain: KAGVTQTPRYLIKTRGQQVTLSCSPISGHRSVSWYQQTPGQGLQFLFEYFSETQRNKGNFPGRFSGRQFSNSRSEMNVSTLELGDSALYLCASSELAEISYEQYFGPGTRLTVT.

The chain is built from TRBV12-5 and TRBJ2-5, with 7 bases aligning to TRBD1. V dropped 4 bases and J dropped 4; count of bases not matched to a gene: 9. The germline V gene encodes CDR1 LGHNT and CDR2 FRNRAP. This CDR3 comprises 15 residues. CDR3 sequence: CASGSGQHARETQYF. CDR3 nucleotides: TGTGCTAGTGGTTCGGGACAGCATGCAAGAGAGACCCAGTACTTC.

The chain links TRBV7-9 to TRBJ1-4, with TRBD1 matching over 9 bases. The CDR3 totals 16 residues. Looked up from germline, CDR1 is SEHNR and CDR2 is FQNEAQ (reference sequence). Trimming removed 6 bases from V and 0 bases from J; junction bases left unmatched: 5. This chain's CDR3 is CASSRGQGSTNEKLFF. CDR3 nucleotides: TGTGCCAGCAGTCGAGGACAGGGGTCAACTAATGAAAAACTGTTTTTT.

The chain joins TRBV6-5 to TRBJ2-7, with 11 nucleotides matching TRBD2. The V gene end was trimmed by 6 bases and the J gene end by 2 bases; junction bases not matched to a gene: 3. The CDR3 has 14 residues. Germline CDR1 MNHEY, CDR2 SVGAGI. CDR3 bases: TGTGCCAGCAGCCGACTAGCGGGACCCTACGAGCAGTACTTC. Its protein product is CASSRLAGPYEQYF.